A single sample gave rise to the 10 T cell receptor beta chains below, sequenced in a study of CD8+CD57+ T cells in acquired aplastic anemia. The template for TCR beta VDJ and CDR3 sequence profiling was genomic DNA. MiXCR, applied by TCRdb to the reads, yields one record per CDR3 protein. The sample includes about 160,000 distinct CDR3 sequences, about 64% of them seen just once. Patients picked for sequencing had shown CD8+CD57+ cell expansion detected by flow cytometry. The sequenced sample was sorted CD4+, CD8+, or CD8+CD57+ T cells (not recorded which) from PBMCs. Source of these receptors: a human donor with aplastic anemia.

The chain joins TRBV10-3 to TRBJ2-7; the match to TRBD1 covers 9 bases. Germline lookup yields CDR1 ENHRY and CDR2 SYGVKD. The CDR3 totals 14 residues. The V segment lost 0 bases and the J segment 4 bases; nucleotides outside the gene matches: 1. The CDR3 DNA sequence: TGTGCCATCAGTGAGTCGGGACAGGGTTACGAGCAGTACTTC. This translates into CAISESGQGYEQYF.

In its sample, this clonotype was seen a few times. This sequence joins TRBV12-5 and TRBJ1-1; 7 nucleotides match TRBD1. CDR1 and CDR2 (germline): LGHNT, FRNRAP. With 6 bases clipped from V and 7 bases from J, the junction kept 5 bases outside the gene matches. The CDR3 totals 12 residues. This CDR3 is CASGWTGGEAFF. In nucleotides, the CDR3 is TGTGCTAGTGGCTGGACAGGAGGTGAAGCTTTCTTT. Full variable domain (remainder filled in from reference TRBV12-5 and TRBJ1-1): DARVTQTPRHKVTEMGQEVTMRCQPILGHNTVFWYRQTMMQGLELLAYFRNRAPLDDSGMPKDRFSAEMPDATLATLKIQPSEPRDSAVYFCASGWTGGEAFFGQGTRLTVV.

In its sample, this clonotype was seen once. This rearrangement joins TRBV20-1 to TRBJ1-4; D uncertain. Germline lookup yields CDR1 DFQATT and CDR2 SNEGSKA (reference sequence). V lost 1 base to trimming and J lost 0 bases, with 3 bases between them. The CDR3 totals 13 residues. The CDR3 DNA sequence: TGCAGTGCTAGAGTTGCAACTAATGAAAAACTGTTTTTT. Encoded protein: CSARVATNEKLFF.

For this clonotype: One junction end does not reproduce the germline sequence, and a read error may be involved. The rearrangement uses TRBV7-7 and TRBJ2-1; the match to TRBD2 covers 13 bases. Germline CDR1 is SSHAT and CDR2 is FNYEAQ (reference sequence). This CDR3 comprises 17 residues. Here the CDR3 reads CASSPSTSGGLYNEQFF. CDR3 sequence (DNA): TGTGCTAGCAGCCCCTCGACTAGCGGGGGGTTATACAATGAGCAGTTCTTC.

The chain combines TRBV29-1 with TRBJ2-2; unclear D gene. Germline assignment: CDR1 SQVTM and CDR2 ANQGSEA. The CDR3 extends over 11 amino acids. With 4 bases removed from V and 4 bases from J, the gap between germline ends came to 4 bases. DNA for the CDR3: TGCAGCGTTGTCCCCACCGGGGAGCTGTTTTTT. Translation: CSVVPTGELFF.

This clonotype has only one observation. The chain joins TRBV6-1 to TRBJ2-7; D might be TRBD1 (6 bases). The CDR3 totals 14 residues. Per germline, CDR1 MNHNS and CDR2 SASEGT. Trimming stripped 4 bases from V and 2 bases from J, with 12 bases between. This CDR3 reads CASSVRTDTYEQYF. The DNA for the CDR3 is TGTGCCAGCAGTGTACGGACAGACACCTACGAGCAGTACTTC.

The rearrangement links TRBV7-3 to TRBJ2-1; possibly TRBD2 for D (6 bases). V was clipped by 4 bases and J by 8 bases, with 15 bases between them. This CDR3 region has 14 residues. Germline V gene data show CDR1 as SGHTA and CDR2 as FQGTGA. CDR3 loop: CASSSMTRVDEQFF. In nucleotides, the CDR3 is TGTGCCAGCAGCTCGATGACTAGGGTCGATGAGCAGTTCTTC.

The rearrangement uses TRBV2 and TRBJ2-3; maybe TRBD1 (6 bases). There are 13 residues in the CDR3. V lost 1 base to trimming and J lost 11 bases, with 13 bases between them. CDR1 and CDR2 (germline): SNHLY, FYNNEI. The chain's CDR3 is CASSEEGESGQYF. Here the CDR3 DNA reads TGTGCCAGCAGTGAAGAGGGGGAGTCAGGGCAGTATTTT.

CDR3 amino acids: CASSLNGGRVTDTQYF. The CDR3 region has the DNA TGTGCCAGCAGCTTGAATGGCGGGAGGGTCACAGATACGCAGTATTTT. The chain joins TRBV7-3 to TRBJ2-3; TRBD2 aligns across 9 bases. CDR1 is SGHTA, CDR2 FQGTGA, per germline. This CDR3 region has 16 residues. V lost 3 bases, J lost 2 bases, and 6 bases stayed unmatched.

The V call is TRBV5-6, the J call TRBJ2-1; 8 bases fit TRBD2. This CDR3 spans 18 amino acids. Per germline, CDR1 SGHDT and CDR2 YYEEEE. J lost 5 bases, V lost 3 bases, and 16 bases had no gene match. CDR3 bases: TGTGCCAGCAGCTGGGGGGGACTAGGGTATGGTGTCGACAATGAGCAGTTCTTC. Its protein product is CASSWGGLGYGVDNEQFF.